The 14 T cell receptor beta chains in this list originate from one sample, sequenced in a study of T cell changes during pregnancy in multiple sclerosis. Measured with immunoSEQ multiplex PCR; TCRdb has only the in-frame clones, and not every one. The sample lists 55,000 to 75,000 clones; 90% to 95% were seen once. Source: peripheral blood, taken after pregnancy. The receptors come from a female donor with multiple sclerosis, enrolled in a pregnancy study.

The rearrangement uses TRBV19 and TRBJ2-2, with D possibly TRBD2 on 6 matching bases. Trimming cost V 5 bases and J 5 bases, with 15 bases left between them. CDR1 LNHDA and CDR2 SQIVND come from the germline V gene (reference sequence). The length of the CDR3 is 15 residues. This CDR3 is CASSWDSAGTGELFF. In DNA form, the CDR3 reads TGTGCCAGTAGTTGGGACTCCGCCGGAACCGGGGAGCTGTTTTTT. Supplemented by reference TRBV19 and TRBJ2-2, the full variable domain reads DGGITQSPKYLFRKEGQNVTLSCEQNLNHDAMYWYRQDPGQGLRLIYYSQIVNDFQKGDIAEGYSVSREKKESFPLTVTSAQKNPTAFYLCASSWDSAGTGELFFGEGSRLTVL.

CDR3 coding DNA: TGTGCCAGTAGTCCTAGCGTCGGAACACACACAGATACGCAGTATTTT. It yields the protein CASSPSVGTHTDTQYF. V is TRBV19 and J is TRBJ2-3; D possibly corresponds to TRBD2 (6 bases). The CDR3 totals 16 residues. The V gene lost 5 bases and the J gene lost 2 bases, with 17 bases spanning the gap. Germline CDR1 reads LNHDA; CDR2 reads SQIVND (reference sequence). The full variable domain, its missing parts supplied by reference TRBV19 and TRBJ2-3, is DGGITQSPKYLFRKEGQNVTLSCEQNLNHDAMYWYRQDPGQGLRLIYYSQIVNDFQKGDIAEGYSVSREKKESFPLTVTSAQKNPTAFYLCASSPSVGTHTDTQYFGPGTRLTVL.

This chain joins TRBV5-4 and TRBJ2-7, with 7 nucleotides matching TRBD1. Germline loops: CDR1 SGHNT, CDR2 YYREEE (reference sequence). Trimming took 3 bases from V and 2 from J; bases not matched to a gene: 8. The CDR3 is 15 residues long. This chain's CDR3 is CASSYQGEWTYEQYF. The CDR3, as DNA: TGTGCCAGCAGCTATCAGGGGGAATGGACCTACGAGCAGTACTTC.

V is TRBV13 and J is TRBJ2-1; TRBD2 matches at 8 bases. The V and J ends lost 5 bases and 3 bases, in that order; junction bases with no gene match: 9. The CDR3 is made up of 16 amino acids. CDR1 is PRHDT, CDR2 FYEKMQ, per germline (reference sequence). The CDR3 sequence is CASSPIGSGNYNEQFF. DNA for the CDR3: TGTGCCAGCAGCCCCATAGGTAGCGGGAACTACAATGAGCAGTTCTTC.

This sequence joins TRBV11-2 and TRBJ2-7; 9 bases align to TRBD1. J gave up 0 bases and V 0 bases, and 12 bases lay outside the gene matches. The germline gives CDR1 SGHAT, CDR2 FQNNGV. This CDR3 has 19 amino acids. The CDR3, as DNA: TGTGCCAGCAGCTTAGATCAACCCTCCCAGGACAGGGGCTCCTACGAGCAGTACTTC. As protein: CASSLDQPSQDRGSYEQYF.

The chain is built from TRBV18 and TRBJ2-5; 10 bases align to TRBD2. Germline assignment: CDR1 KGHSH and CDR2 LQKENI. The CDR3 consists of 15 residues. With V trimmed by 2 bases and J by 1 base, 1 base remained unmatched. This CDR3 is CASSPEREGQETQYF. The CDR3 coding sequence is TGTGCCAGCTCACCAGAGCGGGAGGGCCAAGAGACCCAGTACTTC. The variable domain in full, completed from reference TRBV18 and TRBJ2-5, reads NAGVMQNPRHLVRRRGQEARLRCSPMKGHSHVYWYRQLPEEGLKFMVYLQKENIIDESGMPKERFSAEFPKEGPSILRIQQVVRGDSAAYFCASSPEREGQETQYFGPGTRLLVL.

The gene calls are TRBV5-1 and TRBJ1-2, with D perhaps TRBD1 (6 bases). The germline V gene encodes CDR1 SGHRS and CDR2 YFSETQ. This CDR3 comprises 15 residues. Deletions cut 0 bases from V and 0 bases from J, with 9 bases between. In nucleotides, the CDR3 is TGCGCCAGCAGCTTGGCTGGGGGCACTAACTATGGCTACACCTTC. Translation gives CASSLAGGTNYGYTF.

The gene calls are TRBV5-6 and TRBJ1-2, with TRBD1 matching 8 bases. The V segment lost 2 bases and the J segment 4 bases; nucleotides outside the gene matches: 7. Germline V gives CDR1 SGHDT, CDR2 YYEEEE. This CDR3 has 15 residues. CDR3: CASSFRAGGFYGYTF. DNA for the CDR3: TGTGCCAGCAGCTTTAGGGCAGGGGGCTTCTATGGCTACACCTTC.

Here the CDR3 DNA reads TGCGCCAGCAGCCAAGCGGGATTCTTGAACACTGAAGCTTTCTTT. It translates to CASSQAGFLNTEAFF. This rearrangement joins TRBV4-1 to TRBJ1-1; D gene unclear. Germline CDR1 MGHRA, CDR2 YSYEKL. CDR3 length: 15 residues. The V end was cut by 1 base, the J end by 0 bases, with 9 bases between.

J is TRBJ2-2 and V is TRBV5-1; D possibly corresponds to TRBD2 (6 bases). The CDR3 contains 15 residues. Germline CDR1 and CDR2: SGHRS and YFSETQ. Trimming removed 3 bases at V and 5 bases at J, with 14 bases between. CDR3 sequence reads: CASSSGVTPTGELFF. In DNA, the CDR3 is TGCGCCAGCAGCTCGGGGGTCACCCCGACCGGGGAGCTGTTTTTT.

The chain uses TRBV29-1 and TRBJ1-2; TRBD1 might be the D (5 bases). The ends were cut back, 6 bases at V and 5 bases at J, with 13 bases in the middle. The germline CDR1 and CDR2 sequences are SQVTM and ANQGSEA. CDR3 length: 12 amino acids. The CDR3 here is CSVSDSSYGYTF. DNA of the CDR3: TGCAGCGTCTCCGACAGTTCTTATGGCTACACCTTC.

This chain uses TRBV6-1 with TRBJ2-7, with D perhaps matching TRBD1 (6 bases). The V end was cut by 6 bases, the J end by 2 bases, with 8 bases between. The CDR3 covers 12 residues. The germline V gene has CDR1 MNHNS and CDR2 SASEGT. DNA for the CDR3: TGTGCCAGCAGGACAGGTACCTACGAGCAGTACTTC. Translation: CASRTGTYEQYF.

This rearrangement joins TRBV7-2 to TRBJ1-3; the D gene is possibly TRBD1 (5 bases). The ends were cut back, 4 bases at V and 2 bases at J, with 12 bases in the middle. This CDR3 is built from 15 residues. The germline V gene encodes CDR1 SGHTA and CDR2 FQGNSA. The chain's CDR3 is CASSSEGGAGNTIYF. CDR3 bases: TGTGCCAGCAGCTCTGAAGGAGGGGCTGGAAACACCATATATTTT.

The rearrangement uses TRBV27 and TRBJ2-7, with TRBD2 matching 16 bases. Germline CDR1 and CDR2: MNHEY and SMNVEV (reference sequence). This CDR3 contains 16 residues. J lost 5 bases, V lost 2 bases, and 3 bases had no gene match. The CDR3 DNA reads TGTGCCAGCAGTTTAACAGGGACTAGCGGGAGGGACGAGCAGTACTTC. Translated, it gives CASSLTGTSGRDEQYF.